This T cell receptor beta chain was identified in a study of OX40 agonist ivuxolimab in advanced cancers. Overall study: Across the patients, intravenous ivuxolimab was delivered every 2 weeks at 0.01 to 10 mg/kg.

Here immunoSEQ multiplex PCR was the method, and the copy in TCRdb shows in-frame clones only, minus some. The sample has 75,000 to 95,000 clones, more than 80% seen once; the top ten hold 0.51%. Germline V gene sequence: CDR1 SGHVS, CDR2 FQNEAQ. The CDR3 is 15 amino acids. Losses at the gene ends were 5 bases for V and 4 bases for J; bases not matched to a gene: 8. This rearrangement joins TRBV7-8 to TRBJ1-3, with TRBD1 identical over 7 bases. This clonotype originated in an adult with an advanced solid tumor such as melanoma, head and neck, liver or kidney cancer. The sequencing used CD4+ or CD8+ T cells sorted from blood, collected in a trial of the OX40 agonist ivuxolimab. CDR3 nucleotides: TGTGCCAGCAGCAGTAGGGGGCCGACGGGAAACACCATATATTTT. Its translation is CASSSRGPTGNTIYF.